This passage covers 15 T cell receptor beta chains from one sample sequenced in a study of beta chain features in type 1 diabetes (dated 2018 in TCRdb). The library was produced with the immunoSEQ multiplex PCR assay. The High Capacity cDNA Reverse Transcription Kit was used to reverse transcribe all of the isolated RNA, meaning that expressed TCRB transcripts were what got sequenced. TCRdb re-hosts the immuneACCESS table, in-frame sequences only. Its copies lack some clones; in the studies checked, an unresolved V gene accounts for under half of them, and the cause for the rest is not known. The sample table lists some 360,000 clones, roughly a fifth of them with a count of one. 0.035% to 0.05% of the sample rests with the top ten. Sequenced material: naive CD4+ T cells from blood. Sample cell subset or site, as interpreted from the label and publication: true naive CD4+ T cells. The source is a young woman in good health.

This clone was counted only a few times. V gene TRBV9 combines with J gene TRBJ2-1; D gene uncertain. Germline CDR1 and CDR2: SGDLS and YYNGEE. This CDR3 has 13 residues. The V gene lost 4 bases and the J gene lost 7 bases, with 12 bases spanning the gap. CDR3 protein: CASSSQRRNEQFF. In DNA form, the CDR3 reads TGTGCCAGCAGCTCCCAGCGACGAAATGAGCAGTTCTTC.

The chain couples TRBV6-1 to TRBJ2-1; 8 positions agree with TRBD2. The V gene end was trimmed by 10 bases and the J gene end by 2 bases; junction bases not matched to a gene: 7. Germline V gene data show CDR1 as MNHNS and CDR2 as SASEGT. The CDR3 spans 14 residues. As DNA, the CDR3 is TGTGCCACTACACTAGCGGCCGCCTACAATGAGCAGTTCTTC. It specifies CATTLAAAYNEQFF.

This clone was seen more than once but under ten times. The chain joins TRBV7-2 to TRBJ1-1, with 8 nucleotides matching TRBD1. The length of the CDR3 is 14 residues. Germline values: CDR1 SGHTA, CDR2 FQGNSA. The junction had 10 bases not matched to a gene; V was cut back by 8 bases and J by 5 bases. CDR3 in DNA: TGTGCCAGCTTACTCAGGGGGCGGCGAACTGAAGCTTTCTTT. It specifies CASLLRGRRTEAFF.

The chain has TRBV7-2 and TRBJ1-1; perhaps TRBD1 as D (5 bases). The CDR3 consists of 15 residues. V was trimmed by 5 bases and J by 2 bases, leaving 15 bases between them. The germline gives CDR1 SGHTA, CDR2 FQGNSA. The CDR3 protein is CASSPPGGVNTEAFF. CDR3 in DNA: TGTGCCAGCAGCCCCCCCGGAGGGGTCAACACTGAAGCTTTCTTT.

The V gene is TRBV29-1, the J gene TRBJ1-4; possibly TRBD1 for D (6 bases). CDR3 length: 13 residues. Germline values: CDR1 SQVTM, CDR2 ANQGSEA. Trimming stripped 7 bases from V and 8 bases from J, with 17 bases between. CDR3 protein: CSATQPDREKLFF. CDR3 sequence (DNA): TGCAGCGCCACCCAACCCGACAGGGAAAAACTGTTTTTT.

This clone has a handful of counts. V is TRBV18 and J is TRBJ2-5; 8 nucleotides align to TRBD1. Germline trimming cut 0 bases from V and 7 bases from J; bases unmatched to any gene: 7. The CDR3 has 15 amino acids. CDR1 and CDR2 from the germline V gene are KGHSH and LQKENI. The CDR3: CASSPPGTGRGTQYF. As DNA, the CDR3 is TGTGCCAGCTCACCACCCGGGACAGGTCGGGGGACCCAGTACTTC.

This clone was counted only a few times. This rearrangement joins TRBV5-1 to TRBJ1-1; 10 bases line up with TRBD1. V was pared by 1 base and J by 0 bases, with 3 bases of the junction left unmatched. Per germline, CDR1 SGHRS and CDR2 YFSETQ. This CDR3 comprises 16 residues. The CDR3 DNA reads TGCGCCAGCAGCTTGACGACAGGGGGCTTGAACACTGAAGCTTTCTTT. Translated: CASSLTTGGLNTEAFF.

The rearrangement uses TRBV6-5 and TRBJ2-2; perhaps TRBD2 as D (5 bases). Trimming left V 3 bases short and J 4 bases short, with 9 bases between. Germline V gene sequence: CDR1 MNHEY, CDR2 SVGAGI. CDR3 length equals 14 residues. DNA for the CDR3: TGTGCCAGCAGTTATGAGGGCGGCACCGGGGAGCTGTTTTTT. It codes for CASSYEGGTGELFF.

This clone was seen a handful of times. The V gene is TRBV29-1, the J gene TRBJ1-2, with 8 bases aligning to TRBD1. The germline gives CDR1 SQVTM, CDR2 ANQGSEA. The CDR3 consists of 13 residues. V lost 4 bases to trimming and J lost 4 bases; unmatched junction nucleotides: 5. This CDR3 reads CSVGQGSIYGYTF. In nucleotides, the CDR3 is TGCAGCGTTGGACAGGGGAGCATCTATGGCTACACCTTC. Drawing the rest from reference TRBV29-1 and TRBJ1-2, the complete variable domain is SAVISQKPSRDICQRGTSLTIQCQVDSQVTMMFWYRQQPGQSLTLIATANQGSEATYESGFVIDKFPISRPNLTFSTLTVSNMSPEDSSIYLCSVGQGSIYGYTFGSGTRLTVV.

This clone was counted only a few times. The chain employs TRBV5-4 and TRBJ2-7, with 10 bases that match TRBD2. Germline V gene lookup returns CDR1 SGHNT and CDR2 YYREEE (reference sequence). The length of the CDR3 is 15 residues. The trim removed 4 bases at V and 5 bases at J, leaving 9 bases unmatched. The CDR3 nucleotides are TGTGCCAGCAGCCCTAGCGGGAGTAGACCGGACGAGCAGTACTTC. It is translated as CASSPSGSRPDEQYF.

The sample holds a few counts of this clone. The chain employs TRBV28 and TRBJ1-5, with D maybe TRBD1 (6 bases). Trimming shortened V by 8 bases and J by 13 bases, and 9 bases separated the two germline ends. This CDR3 region has 9 residues. Germline V lookup: CDR1 MDHEN, CDR2 SYDVKM. Here the CDR3 DNA reads TGTGCCAGCGGGACATCTCAGCATTTT. Amino acid sequence: CASGTSQHF.

This clone was seen a handful of times. This chain uses TRBV30 with TRBJ1-4, with D possibly TRBD1 on 5 matching bases. The CDR3 runs 12 residues. Germline lookup yields CDR1 GTSNPN and CDR2 SVGIG (reference sequence). V gave up 1 base and J gave up 8 bases, with 8 bases separating them. The CDR3 sequence: CAWSGQGEKLFF. DNA of the CDR3: TGTGCCTGGAGTGGGCAGGGAGAAAAACTGTTTTTT. The whole variable domain, filled in from reference TRBV30 and TRBJ1-4, reads SQTIHQWPATLVQPVGSPLSLECTVEGTSNPNLYWYRQAAGRGLQLLFYSVGIGQISSEVPQNLSASRPQDRQFILSSKKLLLSDSGFYLCAWSGQGEKLFFGSGTQLSVL.

The rearrangement uses TRBV7-9 and TRBJ2-3, with a tentative D call TRBD2 (5 bases). V was clipped by 4 bases and J by 0 bases, with 17 bases between them. The CDR3 totals 17 residues. Germline values: CDR1 SEHNR, CDR2 FQNEAQ (reference sequence). The CDR3 region is CASSSTGSTPSTDTQYF. CDR3 DNA: TGTGCCAGCAGCTCCACGGGGAGCACTCCTAGCACAGATACGCAGTATTTT.

This chain joins TRBV29-1 and TRBJ2-3, with 9 bases lining up with TRBD1. Germline CDR1 and CDR2: SQVTM and ANQGSEA. The length of the CDR3 is 14 residues. V trimming: 5 bases; J trimming: 4 bases; junction bases outside the gene matches: 7. The CDR3 loop is CSVSRQGVADTQYF. DNA of the CDR3: TGCAGCGTTTCACGACAGGGGGTAGCAGATACGCAGTATTTT.

The genes are TRBV30 and TRBJ1-5; TRBD1 matches at 11 bases. Germline V gene data show CDR1 as GTSNPN and CDR2 as SVGIG (reference sequence). V dropped 2 bases and J dropped 1; count of bases not matched to a gene: 7. There are 17 residues in the CDR3. The CDR3 DNA sequence: TGTGCCTGGAGTAGGGACAGGGGGACCGGGAGCAATCAGCCCCAGCATTTT. It specifies CAWSRDRGTGSNQPQHF. The full variable domain, its missing parts supplied by reference TRBV30 and TRBJ1-5, is SQTIHQWPATLVQPVGSPLSLECTVEGTSNPNLYWYRQAAGRGLQLLFYSVGIGQISSEVPQNLSASRPQDRQFILSSKKLLLSDSGFYLCAWSRDRGTGSNQPQHFGDGTRLSIL.